A single sample is the source of the 19 T cell receptor beta chains below, sequenced in a study of CD8 T cells in Susac syndrome. RNA was extracted with the RNeasy kit, and a quantity of roughly 0.45 to 1 ug was reverse transcribed using random hexamers. TCRdb called the immunoSEQ multiplex PCR reads again in MiXCR, with one record for every CDR3 protein. This sample yields 150,000 to 200,000 distinct CDR3 sequences, of which approximately 94% are seen a single time; over 0.08% belongs to the top ten. The sequenced sample consisted of CD4+ T cells from PBMCs. The receptors here all came from a human donor with multiple sclerosis.

The chain joins TRBV20-1 to TRBJ1-1; the D is unclear. CDR1 DFQATT and CDR2 SNEGSKA come from the germline V gene (reference sequence). The CDR3 extends over 12 amino acids. Trimming pared 0 bases from V and 6 bases from J, leaving 8 bases between. The CDR3 DNA reads as TGCAGTGCTAGAGACATAGTGCCTGAAGCTTTCTTT. Its protein is CSARDIVPEAFF.

V gene TRBV21-1 combines with J gene TRBJ1-2. TRBV21-1 is shown as a pseudogene. The CDR3 covers 14 residues. The CDR3 nucleotides read TGTGCCAGCATTCAAAGGCGGGTTGGCTATGGCTACACCTTC. As protein: CASIQRRVGYGYTF.

V gene TRBV4-1 combines with J gene TRBJ1-6; a weak D match, TRBD1 (5 bases). This CDR3 contains 15 residues. Trimming removed 0 bases from V and 9 bases from J, with 12 bases in between. The germline V gene encodes CDR1 MGHRA and CDR2 YSYEKL. CDR3 amino acids: CASSQERGTVSPLHF. As DNA, the CDR3 is TGCGCCAGCAGCCAAGAAAGGGGTACTGTTTCACCCCTCCACTTT.

The CDR3: CASSMQYPPYEQYF. CDR3 DNA sequence: TGTGCCAGTAGTATGCAGTACCCACCCTACGAGCAGTACTTC. This chain uses TRBV19 with TRBJ2-7; D is unresolved. The germline CDR1 and CDR2 sequences are LNHDA and SQIVND (reference sequence). The CDR3 loop spans 14 amino acids. Between the trimmed V and J ends, which lost 3 bases and 2 bases, there was a span of 11 bases.

The chain combines TRBV30 with TRBJ1-3; D is unclear. V was shortened by 7 bases and J by 0 bases, with 13 bases between the two germline ends. This CDR3 comprises 14 residues. The germline V gene encodes CDR1 GTSNPN and CDR2 SVGIG (reference sequence). CDR3 in amino acids: CASGEALSGNTIYF. CDR3 nucleotide sequence: TGTGCCTCAGGCGAGGCCCTCTCTGGAAACACCATATATTTT. Supplemented by reference TRBV30 and TRBJ1-3, the full variable domain reads SQTIHQWPATLVQPVGSPLSLECTVEGTSNPNLYWYRQAAGRGLQLLFYSVGIGQISSEVPQNLSASRPQDRQFILSSKKLLLSDSGFYLCASGEALSGNTIYFGEGSWLTVV.

The chain links TRBV30 to TRBJ1-3; no reliable D call. Trimming cost V 4 bases and J 0 bases, with 4 bases left between them. Germline CDR1 and CDR2: GTSNPN and SVGIG (reference sequence). This CDR3 is 12 amino acids long. DNA of the CDR3: TGTGCCTGGATGTCCTCTGGAAACACCATATATTTT. The encoded protein is CAWMSSGNTIYF.

The rearrangement joins TRBV30 to TRBJ1-1; D is undetermined. The V end lost 4 bases, the J end lost 8 bases, and 14 bases lay between the germline ends. The V gene's germline CDR1 is GTSNPN and CDR2 SVGIG (reference sequence). The CDR3 is 12 amino acids. The CDR3 protein is CAWKERAIEAFF. The CDR3 DNA sequence: TGTGCCTGGAAAGAAAGGGCTATAGAAGCTTTCTTT.

The gene calls are TRBV30 and TRBJ2-6; D is uncertain. Germline V gene lookup returns CDR1 GTSNPN and CDR2 SVGIG (reference sequence). The CDR3 consists of 17 residues. V was trimmed by 0 bases and J by 0 bases, leaving 12 bases between them. The CDR3, as DNA: TGTGCCTGGAGTGTAGCATCTGGCCTCTCTGGGGCCAACGTCCTGACTTTC. Protein sequence: CAWSVASGLSGANVLTF.

This chain joins TRBV12-3 or TRBV12-4 and TRBJ2-3, with TRBD1 as a possible D gene (6 bases). V lost 2 bases and J 6 bases, leaving 6 bases between the germline ends. CDR3 size: 12 residues. In DNA form, the CDR3 reads TGTGCCAGCAGTTTAAGGGGGGATACGCAGTATTTT. It yields the protein CASSLRGDTQYF.

The CDR3 spells CASSLQDSLNTEAFF. CDR3 nucleotide sequence: TGTGCCAGCAGTTTACAGGACAGTCTGAACACTGAAGCTTTCTTT. The chain carries TRBV27 and TRBJ1-1, with D perhaps matching TRBD1 (6 bases). The CDR3 runs 15 residues. Between the trimmed V and J ends, which lost 2 bases and 0 bases, there was a span of 10 bases. The germline V gene has CDR1 MNHEY and CDR2 SMNVEV (reference sequence).

The chain recombines TRBV4-1 with TRBJ2-3; 7 nucleotides line up with TRBD2. The ends lost 1 base at V and 2 bases at J; junction bases unmatched: 24. There are 22 residues in the CDR3. Germline V gene lookup returns CDR1 MGHRA and CDR2 YSYEKL. The CDR3 loop is CASSQVRDYWRERDRPTDTQYF. CDR3 DNA: TGCGCCAGCAGCCAAGTTAGGGACTATTGGCGGGAGAGAGATAGGCCCACAGATACGCAGTATTTT.

J is TRBJ2-3 and V is TRBV30; 7 positions match TRBD1. Germline V gives CDR1 GTSNPN, CDR2 SVGIG (reference sequence). This CDR3 spans 15 amino acids. With 3 bases clipped from V and 0 bases from J, the junction kept 6 bases outside the gene matches. The CDR3 region is CAWSRTGSSTDTQYF. For the CDR3, the DNA is TGTGCCTGGAGCAGGACAGGCTCTAGCACAGATACGCAGTATTTT.

The J gene is TRBJ1-4, the V gene TRBV4-2, with TRBD1 identical over 7 bases. V lost 2 bases to trimming and J lost 7 bases; unmatched junction nucleotides: 13. The CDR3 covers 17 residues. Looked up from germline, CDR1 is LGHNA and CDR2 is YNFKEQ. The DNA of the CDR3 is TGTGCCAGCAGCCAAAGATTGACAGGGCATAGGGGTGAAAAACTGTTTTTT. Translating it yields CASSQRLTGHRGEKLFF.

The V and J genes are TRBV5-1 and TRBJ2-7, with TRBD2 matching over 7 bases. The CDR3 spans 14 residues. Germline V lookup: CDR1 SGHRS, CDR2 YFSETQ. J lost 1 base, V lost 6 bases, and 7 bases had no gene match. The CDR3 coding sequence is TGCGCCAGCAACCCCGGACTAGGATCCTACGAGCAGTACTTC. This gives the protein CASNPGLGSYEQYF.

J is TRBJ2-1 and V is TRBV4-2, with D perhaps TRBD2 (5 bases). V was pared by 4 bases and J by 3 bases, with 7 bases between. Per the germline V gene, CDR1 is LGHNA and CDR2 is YNFKEQ. The CDR3 sequence is 13 residues long. This CDR3 reads CASSRAGYNEQFF. CDR3 in DNA: TGTGCCAGCAGCCGCGCGGGCTACAATGAGCAGTTCTTC.

The CDR3 bases are TGTGCCAGCAGCTTGGCGGGGGGGGCGCGGACCGGGGAGCTGTTTTTT. Protein: CASSLAGGARTGELFF. The chain links TRBV5-6 to TRBJ2-2; 8 bases are shared with TRBD2. The CDR3 has 16 residues. Trimming took 0 bases from V and 5 from J; bases not matched to a gene: 6. Germline CDR1 and CDR2: SGHDT and YYEEEE. The variable domain in full, with the rest retrieved from reference TRBV5-6 and TRBJ2-2, is DAGVTQSPTHLIKTRGQQVTLRCSPKSGHDTVSWYQQALGQGPQFIFQYYEEEERQRGNFPDRFSGHQFPNYSSELNVNALLLGDSALYLCASSLAGGARTGELFFGEGSRLTVL.

V is TRBV7-2 and J is TRBJ2-5, with D possibly matching TRBD1 (6 bases). The V gene's germline CDR1 is SGHTA and CDR2 FQGNSA. Trimming shortened V by 5 bases and J by 4 bases, and 14 bases separated the two germline ends. The CDR3 has 14 amino acids. CDR3 region: CASSNRVAIETQYF. The CDR3, as DNA: TGTGCCAGCAGCAACAGGGTAGCAATAGAGACCCAGTACTTC.

The chain combines TRBV20-1 with TRBJ2-1; TRBD2 matches 12 bases. Germline V lookup: CDR1 DFQATT, CDR2 SNEGSKA (reference sequence). The CDR3 length is 16 residues. V lost 0 bases, J lost 8 bases, and 8 bases stayed unmatched. The CDR3 region is CSARELLTSGSDEQFF. CDR3 DNA: TGCAGTGCTAGAGAACTCCTGACTAGCGGGAGTGATGAGCAGTTCTTC.

This clonotype appeared once. The J gene is TRBJ2-2, the V gene TRBV5-4; 7 bases are a match to TRBD1. The germline gives CDR1 SGHNT, CDR2 YYREEE (reference sequence). The V segment lost 4 bases and the J segment 10 bases; nucleotides outside the gene matches: 13. The CDR3 sequence is 15 residues long. CDR3 region: CASSRGTEEFTELFF. The CDR3 DNA reads TGTGCCAGCAGCAGAGGGACAGAGGAATTTACGGAGCTGTTTTTT.